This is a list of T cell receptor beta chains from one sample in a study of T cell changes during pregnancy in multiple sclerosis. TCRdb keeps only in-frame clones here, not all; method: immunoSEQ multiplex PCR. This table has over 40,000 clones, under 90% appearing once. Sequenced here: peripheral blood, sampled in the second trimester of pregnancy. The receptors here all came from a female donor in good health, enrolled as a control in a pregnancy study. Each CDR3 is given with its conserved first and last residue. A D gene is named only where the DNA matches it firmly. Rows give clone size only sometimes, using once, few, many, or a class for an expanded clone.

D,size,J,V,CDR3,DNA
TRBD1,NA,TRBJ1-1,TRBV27,CASSLQGARTEAFF,TGTGCCAGCAGTTTACAGGGGGCTAGGACTGAAGCTTTCTTT
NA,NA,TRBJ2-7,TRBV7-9,CASSLAGSSYEQYF,TGTGCCAGCAGCTTAGCCGGGAGCTCCTACGAGCAGTACTTC
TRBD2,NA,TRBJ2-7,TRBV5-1,CASSLAPGGGAYEQYF,TGCGCCAGCAGCTTGGCCCCGGGGGGGGGAGCCTACGAGCAGTACTTC
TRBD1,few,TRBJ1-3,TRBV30,CAWSWTGVLSGNTIYF,TGTGCCTGGAGTTGGACAGGGGTTCTCTCTGGAAACACCATATATTTT
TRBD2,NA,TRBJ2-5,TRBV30,CAWSVLAGLETQYF,TGTGCCTGGAGTGTACTAGCGGGACTAGAGACCCAGTACTTC
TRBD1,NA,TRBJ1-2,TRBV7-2,CASSLPTGIRGGYTF,TGTGCCAGCAGCTTACCGACAGGGATCCGTGGTGGCTACACCTTC
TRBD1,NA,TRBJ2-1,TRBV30,CAWVRQGDYNEQFF,TGTGCCTGGGTTAGACAGGGAGACTACAATGAGCAGTTCTTC
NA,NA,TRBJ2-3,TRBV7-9,CASSTSILDTQYF,TGTGCCAGCAGTACTAGTATTCTCGATACGCAGTATTTT
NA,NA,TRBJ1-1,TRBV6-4,CASSEEGWNTEAFF,TGTGCCAGCAGTGAGGAGGGGTGGAACACTGAAGCTTTCTTT
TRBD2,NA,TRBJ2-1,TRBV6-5,CASRYRGGFNNEQFF,TGTGCCAGCAGGTATAGGGGAGGGTTTAACAATGAGCAGTTCTTC
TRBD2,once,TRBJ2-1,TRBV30,CACGLASLRGEQFF,TGTGCCTGCGGACTAGCCTCACTTCGTGGTGAGCAGTTCTTC
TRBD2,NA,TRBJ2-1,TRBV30,CAWSIGLAGDGEQFF,TGTGCCTGGAGTATTGGACTAGCGGGGGACGGTGAGCAGTTCTTC
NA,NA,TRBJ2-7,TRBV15,CATSAECLGTLPCEQYF,TGTGCCACCAGCGCTGAATGCCTCGGGACACTTCCCTGCGAGCAGTACTTC
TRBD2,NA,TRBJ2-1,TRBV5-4,CASSYTSGGYNEQFF,TGTGCCAGCAGCTATACTAGCGGGGGCTACAATGAGCAGTTCTTC
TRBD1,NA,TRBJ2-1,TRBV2,CASDGTGGAYWNEQFF,TGTGCCAGCGACGGGACAGGGGGCGCTTACTGGAATGAGCAGTTCTTC
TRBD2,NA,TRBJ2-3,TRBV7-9,CASSRPLSSGGLYTQYF,TGTGCCAGCAGCCGCCCCCTCTCAAGCGGGGGGCTTTATACGCAGTATTTT
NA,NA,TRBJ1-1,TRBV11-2,CASSLFRVLSEAFF,TGTGCCAGCAGCTTATTCCGGGTTCTTTCTGAAGCTTTCTTT
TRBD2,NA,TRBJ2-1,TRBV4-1,CASSQLAGLNEQFF,TGCGCCAGCAGCCAATTAGCGGGACTGAATGAGCAGTTCTTC
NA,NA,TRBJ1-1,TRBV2,CASIQGSLNTEAFF,TGTGCCAGCATACAGGGTTCCCTGAACACTGAAGCTTTCTTT
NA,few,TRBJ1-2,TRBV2,CASSVSVRGEYGYTF,TGTGCCAGCAGTGTCTCGGTTCGGGGGGAGTATGGCTACACCTTC
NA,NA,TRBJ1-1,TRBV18,CASSPPGARPNTEAFF,TGTGCCAGCTCACCACCCGGAGCGAGACCGAACACTGAAGCTTTCTTT
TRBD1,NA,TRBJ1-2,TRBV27,CASSLTGQGMGNYGYTF,TGTGCCAGCAGTTTAACCGGACAGGGGATGGGGAACTATGGCTACACCTTC
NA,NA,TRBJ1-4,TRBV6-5,CASSYGSGIREKLFF,TGTGCCAGCAGTTACGGTTCAGGGATTCGCGAAAAACTGTTTTTT
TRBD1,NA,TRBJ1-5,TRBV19,CASSTWTGGKNQPQHF,TGTGCCAGTAGTACATGGACAGGGGGGAAAAATCAGCCCCAGCATTTT
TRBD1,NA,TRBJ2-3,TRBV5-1,CASSRQGQSTDTQYF,TGCGCCAGCAGCCGACAGGGGCAGTCCACAGATACGCAGTATTTT
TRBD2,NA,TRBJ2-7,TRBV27,CASRILTSGVPYEQYF,TGTGCCAGCAGAATTCTGACTAGCGGGGTCCCCTACGAGCAGTACTTC
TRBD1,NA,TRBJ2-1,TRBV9,CASSLRTGQGEQFF,TGTGCCAGCAGCCTCCGGACAGGGCAGGGTGAGCAGTTCTTC
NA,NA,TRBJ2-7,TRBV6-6,CASSPPQEGSGRYF,TGTGCCAGCAGTCCCCCCCAGGAAGGGAGCGGGCGGTACTTC
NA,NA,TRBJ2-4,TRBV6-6,CASSYPQAEGKNIQYF,TGTGCCAGCAGTTACCCCCAGGCTGAGGGCAAAAACATTCAGTACTTC
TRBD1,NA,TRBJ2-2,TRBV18,CASSPPAGGGRELFF,TGTGCCAGCTCACCACCGGCAGGGGGCGGCCGGGAGCTGTTTTTT
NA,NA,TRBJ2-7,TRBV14,CASSRQGTGEGRSYEQYF,TGTGCCAGCAGCCGACAGGGGACCGGGGAGGGCCGATCCTACGAGCAGTACTTC
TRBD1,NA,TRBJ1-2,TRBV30,CAWGGDRGRDGYTF,TGTGCCTGGGGCGGGGACAGGGGGCGCGATGGCTACACCTTC
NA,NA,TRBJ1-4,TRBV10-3,CAISSQGLSEKLFF,TGTGCCATCAGCTCACAGGGTTTAAGTGAAAAACTGTTTTTT
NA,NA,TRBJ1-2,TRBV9,CASSVGYRAANYGYTF,TGTGCCAGCAGCGTAGGATACAGAGCAGCTAACTATGGCTACACCTTC
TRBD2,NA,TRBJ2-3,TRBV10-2,CASMRLAGPDTQYF,TGCGCCAGCATGAGACTAGCGGGGCCAGATACGCAGTATTTT
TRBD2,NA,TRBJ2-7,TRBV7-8,CASSSRGGVYEQYF,TGTGCCAGCAGCTCCCGGGGGGGCGTCTACGAGCAGTACTTC
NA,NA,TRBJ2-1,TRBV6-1,CASSEAQAGVHNEQFF,TGTGCCAGCAGTGAGGCCCAGGCTGGCGTCCACAATGAGCAGTTCTTC
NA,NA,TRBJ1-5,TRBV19,CASSIMVGGDQPQHF,TGTGCCAGTAGTATCATGGTTGGGGGGGATCAGCCCCAGCATTTT
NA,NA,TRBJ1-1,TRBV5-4,CASSTNTGYLTEAFF,TGTGCCAGCAGCACCAATACAGGGTACCTCACTGAAGCTTTCTTT
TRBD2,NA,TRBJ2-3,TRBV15,CATSRTSGADTQYF,TGTGCCACCAGCAGGACTAGCGGGGCAGATACGCAGTATTTT
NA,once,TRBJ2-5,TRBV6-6,CASSYGGETQYF,TGTGCCAGCAGTTATGGCGGGGAGACCCAGTACTTC
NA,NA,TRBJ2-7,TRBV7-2,CASSLGLVEQYF,TGTGCCAGCAGCCTGGGACTCGTCGAGCAGTACTTC
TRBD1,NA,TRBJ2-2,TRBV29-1,CSTQDRGGTGELFF,TGCAGCACCCAGGACAGGGGAGGGACCGGGGAGCTGTTTTTT
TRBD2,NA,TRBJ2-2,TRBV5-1,CASSLAGGPNTGELFF,TGCGCCAGCAGCTTAGCGGGAGGGCCTAACACCGGGGAGCTGTTTTTT
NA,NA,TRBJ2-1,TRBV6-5,CASQVRAGTYNEQFF,TGTGCCAGCCAAGTTAGGGCGGGAACCTACAATGAGCAGTTCTTC
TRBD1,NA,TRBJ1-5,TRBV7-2,CASSLDRGEGNQPQHF,TGTGCCAGCAGCCTGGACAGGGGAGAGGGCAATCAGCCCCAGCATTTT
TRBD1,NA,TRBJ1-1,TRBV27,CASSHDRATEAFF,TGTGCCAGCAGTCATGACAGGGCCACTGAAGCTTTCTTT
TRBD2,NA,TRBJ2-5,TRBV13,CASSAGLAGGPLETQYF,TGTGCCAGCAGCGCGGGACTAGCGGGAGGGCCGTTAGAGACCCAGTACTTC
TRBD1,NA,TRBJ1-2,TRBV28,CASVTTGDWNYGYTF,TGTGCCAGCGTCACTACAGGGGATTGGAACTATGGCTACACCTTC
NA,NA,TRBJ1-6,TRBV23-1,CASSQLQDNSPLHF,TGCGCCAGCAGTCAACTACAGGATAATTCACCCCTCCACTTT
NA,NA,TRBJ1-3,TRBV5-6,CASSLGGFSSGNTIYF,TGTGCCAGCAGCCTCGGGGGGTTCAGCTCTGGAAACACCATATATTTT
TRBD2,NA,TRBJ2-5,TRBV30,CAWSPRLLAGQETQYF,TGTGCCTGGAGTCCCCGCCTACTAGCGGGGCAAGAGACCCAGTACTTC
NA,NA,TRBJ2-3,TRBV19,CASSPPPGSTDTQYF,TGTGCCAGTAGTCCTCCCCCGGGGAGCACAGATACGCAGTATTTT
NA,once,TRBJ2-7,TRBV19,CASSIYGGAEEQYF,TGTGCCAGTAGTATTTACGGCGGAGCCGAGGAGCAGTACTTC
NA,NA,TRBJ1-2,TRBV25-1,CASSEDNHYGYTF,TGTGCCAGCAGTGAGGACAATCACTATGGCTACACCTTC
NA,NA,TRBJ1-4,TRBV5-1,CASSRVGATNEKLFF,TGCGCCAGCTCCAGGGTTGGGGCAACTAATGAAAAACTGTTTTTT
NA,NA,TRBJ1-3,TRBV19,CASSIEEGNTIYF,TGTGCCAGTAGTATAGAGGAGGGAAACACCATATATTTT
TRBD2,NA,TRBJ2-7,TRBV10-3,CAIASGLYEQYF,TGTGCCATCGCTAGCGGCTTATACGAGCAGTACTTC
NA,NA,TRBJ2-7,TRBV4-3,CASSQDFSFREQYF,TGCGCCAGCAGCCAAGATTTCTCCTTCCGGGAGCAGTACTTC
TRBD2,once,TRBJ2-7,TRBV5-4,CASSLGLSGAQWEQYF,TGTGCCAGCAGCTTGGGTCTTAGCGGGGCTCAATGGGAGCAGTACTTC